This note documents a single T cell receptor beta chain sequence. Its antigen remains unidentified. The entry originates in a study of CXCR3-negative and CXCR3-positive naive CD8 T cells. Broader study findings: Each naive subset displayed comparably high diversity, whereas memory CD8+ cells displayed much lower diversity.

The study made its TRB cDNA libraries by 5' RACE, adding UMI labels. TCRdb re-analyzed the 5' RACE reads; it lists each CDR3 protein once, without DNA. The sample table sets out 45,000 to 65,000 distinct CDR3 sequences. The CDR3 is 14 residues long. Germline values: CDR1 SGHDN, CDR2 FVKESK. The source material was naive CXCR3- CD8+ T cells from blood. As to subset: CD45RO-CCR7+CD27+CD95- naive CD8+ T cells lacking CXCR3 (TNR3-). This rearrangement joins TRBV14 to TRBJ1-6; with no DNA, the TCRdb D assignment of TRBD1 cannot be verified. The TCR originated in a human donor in good health. Some clones in this sample may be carry-over from other donors' samples. The CDR3 sequence is CASSPPPGNSPLHF.